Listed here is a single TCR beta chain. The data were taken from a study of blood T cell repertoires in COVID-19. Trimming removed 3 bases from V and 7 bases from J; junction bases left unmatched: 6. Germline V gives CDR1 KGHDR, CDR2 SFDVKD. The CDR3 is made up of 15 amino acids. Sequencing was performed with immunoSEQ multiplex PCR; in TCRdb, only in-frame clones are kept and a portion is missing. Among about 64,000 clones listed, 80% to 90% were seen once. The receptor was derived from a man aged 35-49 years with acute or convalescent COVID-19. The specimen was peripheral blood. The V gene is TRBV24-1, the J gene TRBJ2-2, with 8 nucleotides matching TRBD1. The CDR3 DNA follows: TGTGCCACCAGTGATGTAGGGGGGACAGGCGGGGAGCTGTTTTTT. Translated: CATSDVGGTGGELFF.